These 10 T cell receptor beta chains originate from one sample sequenced in a study of shared clonotypes between healthy human individuals. TCRdb keeps only in-frame clones here, not all; method: immunoSEQ multiplex PCR. The repertoire holds 1,100,000 or so clones, with about 84% as singletons. The sample was memory CD4+ T cells from PBMCs. Subset indicated: CD45RA-negative fraction. The source of these receptors is a man between 18 and 35 years old in good health. Some clones in this sample may be carry-over from other donors' samples.

The gene calls are TRBV6-5 and TRBJ2-7; no clear D. Trimming stripped 2 bases from V and 0 bases from J, with 8 bases between. CDR1 and CDR2 from the germline V gene are MNHEY and SVGAGI. There are 14 residues in the CDR3. The CDR3 sequence is CASSYRHNSYEQYF. The CDR3 DNA follows: TGTGCCAGCAGTTACCGACACAACTCCTACGAGCAGTACTTC.

The gene calls are TRBV7-3 and TRBJ2-2; 8 bases map to TRBD1. The CDR3 is 14 residues long. CDR1 and CDR2 (germline): SGHTA, FQGTGA. V gave up 6 bases and J gave up 5 bases; unmatched junction bases: 5. CDR3 loop: CASSRTGWTGELFF. The DNA for the CDR3 is TGTGCCAGCAGTCGGACAGGGTGGACCGGGGAGCTGTTTTTT.

The V call is TRBV28, the J call TRBJ1-2, with D maybe TRBD1 (6 bases). Germline V gene sequence: CDR1 MDHEN, CDR2 SYDVKM. This CDR3 spans 12 amino acids. Trimming stripped 6 bases from V and 4 bases from J, with 9 bases between. The CDR3 spells CASRGHLYGYTF. CDR3 bases: TGTGCCAGCAGGGGACATCTCTATGGCTACACCTTC.

In regard to this clone: The junction and the germline gene differ at one end; a read error may be behind it. Other DNA sequences in this specimen translate into the identical CDR3. The chain couples TRBV5-1 to TRBJ1-5, with no clear D. The CDR3 has 14 residues. Germline values: CDR1 SGHRS, CDR2 YFSETQ. As DNA, the CDR3 is TGCGCCAGCAGCTTGGCAGGAGGCAAACAGCCCCAGCATTTT. Protein product: CASSLAGGKQPQHF.

The chain is built from TRBV7-3 and TRBJ2-3, with unresolved D. With 2 bases removed from V and 4 bases from J, the gap between germline ends came to 13 bases. From germline, CDR1 is SGHTA and CDR2 FQGTGA. The CDR3 is 15 amino acids. The CDR3 coding sequence is TGTGCCAGCAGCTTAGGGTCCCCGGAGCCAGATACGCAGTATTTT. Amino acids: CASSLGSPEPDTQYF.

V usage is TRBV10-3 and J usage is TRBJ2-7, with 12 bases that match TRBD2. Germline values: CDR1 ENHRY, CDR2 SYGVKD. CDR3 length: 16 residues. J lost 6 bases, V lost 3 bases, and 9 bases had no gene match. CDR3 loop: CAISDGASGRAAEQYF. The CDR3 nucleotides are TGTGCCATCAGTGATGGGGCTAGCGGGAGGGCGGCCGAGCAGTACTTC.

V gene TRBV30 combines with J gene TRBJ2-7, with D perhaps matching TRBD1 (6 bases). This CDR3 has 15 amino acids. Germline V lookup: CDR1 GTSNPN, CDR2 SVGIG (reference sequence). Trimming shortened V by 0 bases and J by 2 bases, and 14 bases separated the two germline ends. The CDR3: CAWSVLWGLTYEQYF. CDR3 bases: TGTGCCTGGAGTGTACTTTGGGGGCTAACCTACGAGCAGTACTTC.

On this clone: A read error may explain this, as a much larger clone is one base away. The chain links TRBV7-8 to TRBJ2-7; TRBD1 might be the D (6 bases). CDR3 length equals 13 residues. In germline, CDR1 is SGHVS, CDR2 FQNEAQ. V lost 2 bases and J lost 3, with 8 bases in between. The CDR3 spells CASSLNRDYEQYF. The CDR3 nucleotides are TGTGCCAGCAGCTTAAACAGGGACTACGAGCAGTACTTC.

The rearrangement joins TRBV28 to TRBJ1-2; 7 nucleotides agree with TRBD1. Per germline, CDR1 MDHEN and CDR2 SYDVKM. Trimming cost V 6 bases and J 8 bases; bases outside gene matches: 9. This CDR3 spans 13 amino acids. For the CDR3, the DNA is TGTGCCAGCAGGCTTCCCCCGGGACAGGGCTACACCTTC. It yields the protein CASRLPPGQGYTF.

The chain is built from TRBV6-1 and TRBJ1-1, with D possibly matching TRBD1 (6 bases). Germline CDR1 is MNHNS and CDR2 is SASEGT. V lost 5 bases to trimming and J lost 6 bases, with 13 bases between them. The CDR3 loop spans 13 amino acids. DNA of the CDR3: TGTGCCAGCAGTACCCATACAGGGCCTGAAGCTTTCTTT. Encoded protein: CASSTHTGPEAFF.